This T cell receptor (beta chain) was captured in a study of cytomegalovirus exposure and HLA in healthy donors. The junction had 9 bases not matched to a gene; V was cut back by 0 bases and J by 10 bases. Germline V gives CDR1 SQVTM, CDR2 ANQGSEA. The CDR3 extends over 14 amino acids. 13 Jbeta primers and 60 Vbeta primers were used for the PCR. Assay used: immunoSEQ multiplex PCR; TCRdb lists only in-frame clones, some missing. The data contain 110,000 or so clones, roughly 13% of them singletons. Specimen: PBMCs. The sequence was obtained from a man in his forties or fifties in good health and CMV-seropositive. The chain links TRBV29-1 to TRBJ2-3; TRBD2 aligns across 8 bases. CDR3 nucleotide sequence: TGCAGCGTTGAAGATCGAGCGGGGGAGGTTGCGCAGTATTTT. This encodes CSVEDRAGEVAQYF.